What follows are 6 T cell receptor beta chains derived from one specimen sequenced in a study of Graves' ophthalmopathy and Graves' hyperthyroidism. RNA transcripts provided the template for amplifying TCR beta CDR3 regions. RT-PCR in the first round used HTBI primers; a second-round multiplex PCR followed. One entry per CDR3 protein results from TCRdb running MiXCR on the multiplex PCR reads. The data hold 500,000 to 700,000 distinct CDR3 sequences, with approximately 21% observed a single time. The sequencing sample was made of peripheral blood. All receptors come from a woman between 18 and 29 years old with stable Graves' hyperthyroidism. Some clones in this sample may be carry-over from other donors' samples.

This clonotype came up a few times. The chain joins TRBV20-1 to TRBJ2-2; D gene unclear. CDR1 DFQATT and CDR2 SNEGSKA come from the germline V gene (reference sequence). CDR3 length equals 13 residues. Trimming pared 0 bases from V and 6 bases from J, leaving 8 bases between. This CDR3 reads CSARDRHPGELFF. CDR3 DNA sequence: TGCAGTGCTAGAGATAGGCACCCCGGGGAGCTGTTTTTT.

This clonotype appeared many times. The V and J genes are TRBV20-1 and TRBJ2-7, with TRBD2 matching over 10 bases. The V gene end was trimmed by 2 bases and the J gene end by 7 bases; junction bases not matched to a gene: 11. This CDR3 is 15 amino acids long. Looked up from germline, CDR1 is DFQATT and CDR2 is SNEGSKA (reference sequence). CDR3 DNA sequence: TGCAGTGCTAGACTTAGCGGGGGGCTTACTAAGGAGCAGTACTTC. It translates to CSARLSGGLTKEQYF.

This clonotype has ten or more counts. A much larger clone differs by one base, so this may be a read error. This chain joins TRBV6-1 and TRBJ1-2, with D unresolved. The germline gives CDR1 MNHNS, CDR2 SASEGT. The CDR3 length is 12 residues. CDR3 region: CAGSQSNYGYTF. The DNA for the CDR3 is TGTGCCGGCAGCCAATCCAACTATGGCTACACCTTC.

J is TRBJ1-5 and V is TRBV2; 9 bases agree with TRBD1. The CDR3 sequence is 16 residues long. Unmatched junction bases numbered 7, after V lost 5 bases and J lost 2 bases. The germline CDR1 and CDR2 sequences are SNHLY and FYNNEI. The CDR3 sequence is CASSSVRTGGNQPQHF. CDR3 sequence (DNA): TGTGCCAGCAGTTCCGTCCGGACAGGGGGCAATCAGCCCCAGCATTTT.

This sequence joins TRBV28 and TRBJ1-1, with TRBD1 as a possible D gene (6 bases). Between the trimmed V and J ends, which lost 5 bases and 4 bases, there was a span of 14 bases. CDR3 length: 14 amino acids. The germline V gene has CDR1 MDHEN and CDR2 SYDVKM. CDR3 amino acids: CASSTPQGLTEAFF. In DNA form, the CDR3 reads TGTGCCAGCAGTACTCCACAGGGACTCACTGAAGCTTTCTTT.

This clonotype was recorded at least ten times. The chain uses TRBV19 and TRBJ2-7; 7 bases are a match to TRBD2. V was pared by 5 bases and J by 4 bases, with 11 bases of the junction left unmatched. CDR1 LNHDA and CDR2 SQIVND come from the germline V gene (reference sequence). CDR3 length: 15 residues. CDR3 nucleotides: TGTGCCAGTAGTCCCGGACCCTGGGGGGGATACGAGCAGTACTTC. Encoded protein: CASSPGPWGGYEQYF.